A selection of T cell receptor beta chains follows, all from one sample in a study of shared clonotypes between healthy human individuals. The assay was immunoSEQ multiplex PCR, and TCRdb's table has in-frame clones only and misses some. The sample has some 2.1 million clones, about 93% seen once. Sequencing input: naive CD8+ T cells from PBMCs. Source of these receptors: a man aged 18 to 35 in good health. Some clones in this sample may be carry-over from other donors' samples. CDR3s include the opening cysteine and the closing phenylalanine or tryptophan. The D gene is left open where the match is weak. Expanded clones get a size class; other rows say once, few or many, or leave the size out.

v_call	clone_size	j_call	d_call	cdr3_aa	cdr3_nt
TRBV7-9	once	TRBJ2-7	TRBD2	CASSLGVSGFRYEQYF	TGTGCCAGCAGCTTAGGGGTTAGCGGGTTTCGCTACGAGCAGTACTTC
TRBV6-5	-	TRBJ1-1	-	CASSLIGPNTEAFF	TGTGCCAGCAGTCTAATCGGACCGAACACTGAAGCTTTCTTT
TRBV9	-	TRBJ2-5	-	CASSVAQGRWSGETQYF	TGTGCCAGCAGCGTAGCCCAGGGAAGGTGGAGTGGGGAGACCCAGTACTTC
TRBV6-6	-	TRBJ1-4	-	CASSYGFNEKLFF	TGTGCCAGCAGTTACGGGTTTAATGAAAAACTGTTTTTT
TRBV4-1	-	TRBJ1-1	TRBD1	CASSQTGGSAEAFF	TGCGCCAGCAGTCAAACAGGGGGTTCTGCTGAAGCTTTCTTT
TRBV28	-	TRBJ2-1	TRBD2	CASSPRLAGSYNEQFF	TGTGCCAGCAGTCCTAGGCTAGCGGGGTCTTACAATGAGCAGTTCTTC
TRBV9	-	TRBJ2-1	-	CASTKTGTVDEQFF	TGTGCCAGCACCAAGACCGGGACGGTGGATGAGCAGTTCTTC
TRBV5-1	-	TRBJ2-6	TRBD1	CASSPDRPLISGANVLTF	TGCGCCAGCAGCCCGGACAGGCCACTAATCTCTGGGGCCAACGTCCTGACTTTC
TRBV28	-	TRBJ2-1	-	CASSRPRGAEQFF	TGTGCCAGCAGTCGTCCCAGGGGGGCTGAGCAGTTCTTC
TRBV5-6	-	TRBJ2-5	TRBD1	CASSPTGWETQYF	TGTGCCAGCAGCCCGACAGGGTGGGAGACCCAGTACTTC
TRBV7-2	-	TRBJ2-7	-	CASSLYELPEQYF	TGTGCCAGCAGCTTATATGAACTCCCCGAGCAGTACTTC
TRBV7-6	-	TRBJ2-7	TRBD1	CASTVGTGPGEQYF	TGTGCCAGCACCGTAGGGACAGGGCCTGGGGAGCAGTACTTC